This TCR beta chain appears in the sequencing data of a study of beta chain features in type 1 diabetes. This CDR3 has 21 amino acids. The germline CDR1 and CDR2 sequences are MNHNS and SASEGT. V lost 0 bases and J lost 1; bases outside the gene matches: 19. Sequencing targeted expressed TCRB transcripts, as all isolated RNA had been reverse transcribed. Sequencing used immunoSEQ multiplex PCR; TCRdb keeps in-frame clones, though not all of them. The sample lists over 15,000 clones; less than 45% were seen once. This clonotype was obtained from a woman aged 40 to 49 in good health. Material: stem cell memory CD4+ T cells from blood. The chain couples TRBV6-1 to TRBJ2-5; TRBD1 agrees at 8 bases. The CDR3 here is CASSEAQLVTGVPTSQETQYF. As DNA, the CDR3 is TGTGCCAGCAGTGAAGCTCAACTTGTGACAGGGGTTCCAACAAGCCAAGAGACCCAGTACTTC.